This T cell receptor beta chain was sequenced for a study of CD8 T cells in ankylosing spondylitis (TCRdb year 2017). About the full investigation: The study set out to find disease-linked TCR variants by profiling T cell receptor beta repertoires in ankylosing spondylitis patients and healthy donors. The full study cohort was made up of over 20 ankylosing spondylitis patients and approximately 100 healthy donors. Peripheral blood was sampled, and synovial fluid was also collected from ankylosing spondylitis patients. Beyond this particular receptor, the publication reports: Some TCR beta motif variants had previously been reported in synovial fluid and blood of reactive arthritis patients, which suggested common disease-initiation mechanisms. A CD8+ phenotype was shown by the disease-linked clones, which were found at relatively low frequencies in peripheral blood. Significant enrichment of the disease-linked clones was reported in matched synovial fluid samples from ankylosing spondylitis patients. A TCR beta motif made up of several highly homologous amino acid variants appeared to be characteristic of blood from ankylosing spondylitis patients.

With regard to this clonotype: Its cognate antigen has yet to be identified. Base qualities are not provided; no much larger clone lies one nucleotide away.

TCRdb names Illumina HiSeq 2500 as the instrument used. Quantitative 5'-RACE with molecular barcodes was the method used to prepare the TCR beta libraries. In the original analysis: Disease-linked TCR variants were identified with a new computational method built on a probabilistic model of VDJ rearrangement. TCRdb reprocessing: public reads trimmed at Q25 with fastp, clones called with MiXCR, in-frame beta chains kept. Each CDR3 protein appears once, grouped with its most common genes and DNA. TCRdb assigned the V and J calls; the authors' analysis was not used. Across this sample there are roughly 700,000 distinct CDR3 sequences, with over 15% seen only once. Under 20% of the sample belongs to the ten largest clones. Spanning cysteine to phenylalanine, the CDR3 consists of 14 amino acids. Only the CDR3 DNA is retained, 42 bases long and in frame from the first base. Based on the germline V gene (reference sequence), the CDR1 and CDR2 sequences are LNHNV and YYDKDF. Trimmed from V: 3 bases; trimmed from J: 4 bases; junction bases lacking a gene match: 6.

The clonotype originates from a male donor with ankylosing spondylitis. The V gene is TRBV15 and the J gene is TRBJ2-7; 7 bases in the junction line up with TRBD2. The specimen was blood, either unsorted or a sorted T cell fraction (not recorded which). The CDR3 region reads CATSSGLEIYEQYF. The sequence in DNA is TGTGCCACCAGCAGCGGACTAGAGATTTACGAGCAGTACTTC.